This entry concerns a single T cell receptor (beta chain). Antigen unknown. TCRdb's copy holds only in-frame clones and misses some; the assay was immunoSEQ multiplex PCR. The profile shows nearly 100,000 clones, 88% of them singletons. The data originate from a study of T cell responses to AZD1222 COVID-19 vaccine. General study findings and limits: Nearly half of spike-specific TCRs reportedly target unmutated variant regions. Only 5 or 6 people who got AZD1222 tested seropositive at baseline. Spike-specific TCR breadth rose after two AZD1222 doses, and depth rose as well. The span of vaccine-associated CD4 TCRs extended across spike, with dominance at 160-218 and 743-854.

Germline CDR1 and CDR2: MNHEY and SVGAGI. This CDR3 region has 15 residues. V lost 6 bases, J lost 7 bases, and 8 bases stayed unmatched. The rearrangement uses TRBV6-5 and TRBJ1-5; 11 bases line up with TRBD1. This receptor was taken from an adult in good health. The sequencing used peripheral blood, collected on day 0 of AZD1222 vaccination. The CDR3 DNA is TGTGCCAGCAGGCCCGGACAGGGGGCTCAGCAGCCCCAGCATTTT. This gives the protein CASRPGQGAQQPQHF.